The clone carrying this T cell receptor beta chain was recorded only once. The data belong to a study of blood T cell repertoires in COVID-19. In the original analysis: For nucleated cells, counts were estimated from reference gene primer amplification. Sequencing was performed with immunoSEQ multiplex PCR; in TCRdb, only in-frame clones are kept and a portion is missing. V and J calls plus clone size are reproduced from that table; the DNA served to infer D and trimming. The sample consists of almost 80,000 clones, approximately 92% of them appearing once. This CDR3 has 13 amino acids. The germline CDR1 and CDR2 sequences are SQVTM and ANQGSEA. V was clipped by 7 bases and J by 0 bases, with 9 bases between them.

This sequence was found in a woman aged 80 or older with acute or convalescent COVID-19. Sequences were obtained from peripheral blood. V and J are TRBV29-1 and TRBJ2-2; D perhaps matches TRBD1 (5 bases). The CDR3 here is CSAGHPNTGELFF. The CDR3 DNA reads TGCAGCGCCGGACACCCGAACACCGGGGAGCTGTTTTTT.